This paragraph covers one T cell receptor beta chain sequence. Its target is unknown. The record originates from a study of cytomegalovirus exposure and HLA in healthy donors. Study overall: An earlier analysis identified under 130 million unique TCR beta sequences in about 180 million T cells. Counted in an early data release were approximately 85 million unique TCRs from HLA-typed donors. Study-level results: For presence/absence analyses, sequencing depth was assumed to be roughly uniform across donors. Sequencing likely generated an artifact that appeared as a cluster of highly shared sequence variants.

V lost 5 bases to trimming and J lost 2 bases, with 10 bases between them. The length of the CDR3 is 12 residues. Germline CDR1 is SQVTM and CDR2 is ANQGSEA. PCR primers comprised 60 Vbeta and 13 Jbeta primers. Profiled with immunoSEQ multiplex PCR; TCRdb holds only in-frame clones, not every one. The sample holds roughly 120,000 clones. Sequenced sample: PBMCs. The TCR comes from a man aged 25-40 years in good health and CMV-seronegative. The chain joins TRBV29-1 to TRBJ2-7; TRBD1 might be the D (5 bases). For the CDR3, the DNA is TGCAGCGTTTTGACAGCTACCTACGAGCAGTACTTC. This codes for CSVLTATYEQYF.